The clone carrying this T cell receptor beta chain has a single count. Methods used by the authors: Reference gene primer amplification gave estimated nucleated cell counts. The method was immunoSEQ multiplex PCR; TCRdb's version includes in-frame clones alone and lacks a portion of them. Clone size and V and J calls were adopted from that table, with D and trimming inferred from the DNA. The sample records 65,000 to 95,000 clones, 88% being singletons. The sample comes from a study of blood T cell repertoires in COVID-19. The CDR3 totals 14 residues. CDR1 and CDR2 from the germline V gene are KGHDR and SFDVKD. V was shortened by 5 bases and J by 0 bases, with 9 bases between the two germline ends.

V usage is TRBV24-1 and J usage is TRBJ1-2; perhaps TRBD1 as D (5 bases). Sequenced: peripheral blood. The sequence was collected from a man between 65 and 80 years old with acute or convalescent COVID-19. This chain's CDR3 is CATSAGPPNYGYTF. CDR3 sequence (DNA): TGTGCCACCAGTGCAGGGCCCCCTAACTATGGCTACACCTTC.